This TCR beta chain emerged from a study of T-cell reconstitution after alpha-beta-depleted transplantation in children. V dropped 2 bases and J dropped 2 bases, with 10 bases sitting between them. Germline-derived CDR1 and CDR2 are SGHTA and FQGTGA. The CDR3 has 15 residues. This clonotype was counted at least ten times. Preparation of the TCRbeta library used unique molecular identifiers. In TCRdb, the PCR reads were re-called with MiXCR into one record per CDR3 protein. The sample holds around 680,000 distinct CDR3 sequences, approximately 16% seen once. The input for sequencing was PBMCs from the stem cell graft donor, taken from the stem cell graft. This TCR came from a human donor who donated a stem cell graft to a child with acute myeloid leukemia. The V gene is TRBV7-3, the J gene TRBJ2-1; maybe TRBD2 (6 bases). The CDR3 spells CASSLVAAAYNEQFF. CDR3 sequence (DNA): TGTGCCAGCAGCTTAGTAGCGGCCGCCTACAATGAGCAGTTCTTC.